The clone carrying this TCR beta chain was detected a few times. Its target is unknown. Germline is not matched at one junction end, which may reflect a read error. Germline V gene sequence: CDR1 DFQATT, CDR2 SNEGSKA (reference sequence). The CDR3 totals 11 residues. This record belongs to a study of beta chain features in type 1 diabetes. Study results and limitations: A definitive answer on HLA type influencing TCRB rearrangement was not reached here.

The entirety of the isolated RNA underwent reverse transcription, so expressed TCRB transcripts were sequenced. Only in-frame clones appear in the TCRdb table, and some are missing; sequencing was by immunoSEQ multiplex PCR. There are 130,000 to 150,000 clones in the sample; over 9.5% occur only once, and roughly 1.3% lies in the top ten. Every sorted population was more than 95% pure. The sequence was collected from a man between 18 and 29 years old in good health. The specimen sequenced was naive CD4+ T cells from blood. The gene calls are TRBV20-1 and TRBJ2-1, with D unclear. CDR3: CSARESFEQFF. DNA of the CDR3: TGCAGTGCCAGAGAGTCTTTTGAGCAGTTCTTC.